This is a list of T cell receptor beta chains from one sample in a study of control samples from healthy donors and cancer patients. The table came from immunoSEQ multiplex PCR; TCRdb's copy has only in-frame clones and leaves some out. The sample lists over 85,000 clones, 92% seen once, with under 3% in the top ten. Input material: blood. The receptor set was obtained from a woman aged 18-35 years in good health. The CDR3 runs from the conserved cysteine through the conserved F or W. Fields, in order: D gene, clone size, J gene, V gene, CDR3 DNA, CDR3 protein. D genes are given only for firm matches. Size values are once, few and many counts, or a class for expanded clones, and some rows have none.

D: NA
size: NA
J: TRBJ1-1
V: TRBV15
DNA: TGTGCCACCAGCAGAGATTCTGGGAACACTGAAGCTTTCTTT
CDR3: CATSRDSGNTEAFF

D: NA
size: NA
J: TRBJ2-3
V: TRBV28
DNA: TGTGCCAGCAGTTTTGGGGTTGGTGGGGGTAAAGATACGCAGTATTTT
CDR3: CASSFGVGGGKDTQYF

D: NA
size: once
J: TRBJ2-5
V: TRBV24-1
DNA: TGTGCCACCAGTGACGACACGGGATACCAAGAGACCCAGTACTTC
CDR3: CATSDDTGYQETQYF

D: NA
size: NA
J: TRBJ2-1
V: TRBV28
DNA: TGTGCCAGCAGTTCCCCGTGGGATGGACTCCTCTCTTGGAATGAGCAGTTCTTC
CDR3: CASSSPWDGLLSWNEQFF

D: NA
size: NA
J: TRBJ2-5
V: TRBV9
DNA: TGTGCCAGCAGCGTAGTTAGCGCGGAGACCCAGTACTTC
CDR3: CASSVVSAETQYF

D: NA
size: NA
J: TRBJ1-3
V: TRBV5-6
DNA: TGTGCCAGCAGCCCGGGACCGGGTGGAAACACCATATATTTT
CDR3: CASSPGPGGNTIYF

D: NA
size: once
J: TRBJ2-5
V: TRBV18
DNA: TGTGCCAGCTCACCACTCGCCGGCGGAAGGGGAGAGACCCAGTACTTC
CDR3: CASSPLAGGRGETQYF

D: TRBD1
size: NA
J: TRBJ2-3
V: TRBV18
DNA: TGTGCCAGCCAGACAGGGTCTACAGATACGCAGTATTTT
CDR3: CASQTGSTDTQYF

D: TRBD1
size: NA
J: TRBJ1-2
V: TRBV27
DNA: TGTGCCAGCAGTCCCCACGACAGGGTGAATGGCTACACCTTC
CDR3: CASSPHDRVNGYTF

D: TRBD1
size: NA
J: TRBJ2-2
V: TRBV10-2
DNA: TGCGCCAGCAGTGCAGGGACAGGGGGTAGCACCGGGGAGCTGTTTTTT
CDR3: CASSAGTGGSTGELFF

D: NA
size: NA
J: TRBJ2-3
V: TRBV6-5
DNA: TGTGCCAGCACCTCCCCCCTTGGTGGGCCAGATACGCAGTATTTT
CDR3: CASTSPLGGPDTQYF

D: TRBD2
size: few
J: TRBJ2-7
V: TRBV29-1
DNA: TGCAGCGTTGAAGTAGGAGCGGGAGACTCCTACGAGCAGTACTTC
CDR3: CSVEVGAGDSYEQYF

D: NA
size: NA
J: TRBJ1-1
V: TRBV5-8
DNA: TGTGCCAGCAGCTCGACCCGGCACACTGAAGCTTTCTTT
CDR3: CASSSTRHTEAFF

D: NA
size: NA
J: TRBJ2-1
V: TRBV6-2/TRBV6-3
DNA: TGTGCCAGCAGTACGCACCGGGACGGAGACAATGAGCAGTTCTTC
CDR3: CASSTHRDGDNEQFF

D: NA
size: once
J: TRBJ1-4
V: TRBV6-1
DNA: TGTGCCAGCAGTGAAGGAGGGCGGGAAAAACTGTTTTTT
CDR3: CASSEGGREKLFF

D: NA
size: once
J: TRBJ2-5
V: TRBV5-1
DNA: TGCGCCAGCAGCTTGTCGAAGACTGCACAAGAGACCCAGTACTTC
CDR3: CASSLSKTAQETQYF

D: NA
size: NA
J: TRBJ1-4
V: TRBV3-1/TRBV3-2
DNA: TGTGCCAGCAGCCAAGTCCGCAGGTCGGAAAGAAAACTGTTTTTT
CDR3: CASSQVRRSERKLFF

D: NA
size: NA
J: TRBJ1-4
V: TRBV11-2
DNA: TGTGCCAGCAGCAAGGGGTTGAAGGAAAAACTGTTTTTT
CDR3: CASSKGLKEKLFF

D: NA
size: NA
J: TRBJ1-2
V: TRBV6-5
DNA: TGTGCCAGCGCACTACAGGGTGGTAACTATGGCTACACCTTC
CDR3: CASALQGGNYGYTF

D: TRBD1
size: NA
J: TRBJ2-5
V: TRBV5-4
DNA: TGTGCCAGCAGCCACAACGGACAGGGGATTGAAGAGACCCAGTACTTC
CDR3: CASSHNGQGIEETQYF

D: NA
size: NA
J: TRBJ1-2
V: TRBV7-8
DNA: TGTGCCAGCAGCTTAGGCCCGGGTCCGGGTTCTAACTATGGCTACACCTTC
CDR3: CASSLGPGPGSNYGYTF

D: TRBD1
size: NA
J: TRBJ2-1
V: TRBV13
DNA: TGTGCCAGCAGCTTAGGCCCCCCCGGTGGGACAGGGGAGAGCAATGAGCAGTTCTTC
CDR3: CASSLGPPGGTGESNEQFF

D: NA
size: NA
J: TRBJ1-2
V: TRBV3-1/TRBV3-2
DNA: TGTGCCAGCAGCCAAGGGACGGCGGCTGGGGATGGCTACACCTTC
CDR3: CASSQGTAAGDGYTF

D: NA
size: once
J: TRBJ2-2
V: TRBV24-1
DNA: TGTGCCACCAGTGATTTGCTGGTCGCCGGGGAGCTGTTTTTT
CDR3: CATSDLLVAGELFF

D: NA
size: NA
J: TRBJ2-5
V: TRBV6-1
DNA: TGTGCCAGCAGTTTGTTGGAGACCCAGTACTTC
CDR3: CASSLLETQYF

D: NA
size: NA
J: TRBJ1-5
V: TRBV9
DNA: TGTGCCAGCAGCGAAACAGGTTTCGAGCAGCCCCAGCATTTT
CDR3: CASSETGFEQPQHF

D: TRBD2
size: NA
J: TRBJ2-5
V: TRBV24-1
DNA: TGTGCCACCAGTGGTGCGGGAGGAGAGACCCAGTACTTC
CDR3: CATSGAGGETQYF

D: NA
size: NA
J: TRBJ2-1
V: TRBV7-2
DNA: TGTGCCAGCAGCTTAGGGGGTGAGCAGTTCTTC
CDR3: CASSLGGEQFF

D: NA
size: NA
J: TRBJ1-2
V: TRBV28
DNA: TGTGCCAGCAGTCACCCACAAGGGAACTATGGCTACACCTTC
CDR3: CASSHPQGNYGYTF

D: TRBD1
size: NA
J: TRBJ1-2
V: TRBV4-2
DNA: TGTGCCAGCAGCCAAGAGAGACAGGGGGCGAGCTACACCTTC
CDR3: CASSQERQGASYTF

D: NA
size: NA
J: TRBJ1-5
V: TRBV7-2
DNA: TGTGCCAGCAGCCCAACCTGGGCCTCGAGGCAGCCCCAGCATTTT
CDR3: CASSPTWASRQPQHF

D: NA
size: NA
J: TRBJ1-1
V: TRBV13
DNA: TGTGCCAGCAGCTCCTTACAGGCCGATGAAGCTTTCTTT
CDR3: CASSSLQADEAFF

D: TRBD1
size: NA
J: TRBJ2-7
V: TRBV30
DNA: TGTGCCTGGAGTGTGGGACAGGGGGACGACGAGCAGTACTTC
CDR3: CAWSVGQGDDEQYF

D: NA
size: NA
J: TRBJ2-7
V: TRBV4-1
DNA: TGCGCCAGCAGCCCTCTCGATCCCCCCGAGCAGTACTTC
CDR3: CASSPLDPPEQYF

D: NA
size: NA
J: TRBJ2-1
V: TRBV6-5
DNA: TGTGCCAGCAGTTACTCGAGAGCAGTTGAGCAGTTCTTC
CDR3: CASSYSRAVEQFF

D: NA
size: NA
J: TRBJ2-2
V: TRBV24-1
DNA: TGTGCCACCAGTCGGACGGCGAACACCGGGGAGCTGTTTTTT
CDR3: CATSRTANTGELFF

D: NA
size: NA
J: TRBJ1-1
V: TRBV27
DNA: TGTGCCAGCAGTTTAGTACAGAACTCTGAAGCTTTCTTT
CDR3: CASSLVQNSEAFF

D: NA
size: NA
J: TRBJ2-1
V: TRBV7-2
DNA: TGTGCCAGCAGCCCCGTTTCGGGGGCCCATAATGAGCAGTTCTTC
CDR3: CASSPVSGAHNEQFF

D: NA
size: NA
J: TRBJ2-3
V: TRBV6-4
DNA: TGTGCCAGCAGTGGCGGAGCTAGCACAGATACGCAGTATTTT
CDR3: CASSGGASTDTQYF

D: TRBD1
size: NA
J: TRBJ2-7
V: TRBV7-9
DNA: TGTGCCAGCAGTCGGGACAGCTCCTACGAGCAGTACTTC
CDR3: CASSRDSSYEQYF

D: NA
size: NA
J: TRBJ2-5
V: TRBV24-1
DNA: TGTGCCACCAGTGACCGGACAGTTCAAGAGACCCAGTACTTC
CDR3: CATSDRTVQETQYF

D: NA
size: NA
J: TRBJ1-1
V: TRBV6-5
DNA: TGTGCCAGCATTCGGACAGACATGAACACTGAAGCTTTCTTT
CDR3: CASIRTDMNTEAFF